This T cell receptor beta chain stems from a study of T cell responses to AZD1222 COVID-19 vaccine. Study background: Second-dose groups at about 4 or about 12 weeks were pooled.

This clone was counted a single time. Its antigen remains unidentified. Trimming removed 5 bases from V and 0 bases from J, with 17 bases in between. This CDR3 region has 16 residues. In germline, CDR1 is SEHNR, CDR2 FQNEAQ (reference sequence). General study findings and limits: Rises in breadth and depth of Spike-specific TCRs came after two AZD1222 doses. Clonal diversity may have been underestimated in mostly white British donors. Reportedly, nearly half of unique spike TCRs recognized epitopes outside B.1.351/B.1.1.7 mutations.

Here immunoSEQ multiplex PCR was the method, and the copy in TCRdb shows in-frame clones only, minus some. The sample contains roughly 120,000 clones, about 92% of which appear only once. The sample here was peripheral blood, taken on day 0 of AZD1222 vaccination. This receptor was identified in an adult in good health. The chain links TRBV7-9 to TRBJ2-7; D is tentatively TRBD1 or TRBD2 (5 bases each). This CDR3 reads CASSDRDATPSYEQYF. The CDR3 coding sequence is TGTGCCAGCAGCGACCGGGACGCTACGCCCTCCTACGAGCAGTACTTC.